Each of the 26 T cell receptor beta chains below was sequenced from the same sample in a study of Graves' ophthalmopathy and Graves' hyperthyroidism. Scientists amplified the TCR beta CDR3 regions from RNA transcripts. Amplification began with first-round RT-PCR using HTBI primers, then second-round multiplex PCR was performed. TCRdb passed the multiplex PCR reads through MiXCR, listing each CDR3 protein once. The table lists about 210,000 distinct CDR3 sequences, 25% to 30% of them singletons. Specimen: peripheral blood. The receptors were gathered from a man aged 45 to 65 with Graves' ophthalmopathy.

This chain joins TRBV29-1 and TRBJ2-5, with D perhaps matching TRBD2 (6 bases). This CDR3 comprises 12 residues. V shed 1 base and J shed 14 bases, with 17 bases lying between them. Germline loops: CDR1 SQVTM, CDR2 ANQGSEA. CDR3 sequence reads: CSVEGDSGPPYF. CDR3 DNA: TGCAGCGTTGAAGGTGATAGCGGCCCTCCATACTTC.

This clonotype was counted many times. The CDR3 DNA reads TGTGCCAGTAGTATATTTCCCCCGGGCACAGATACGCAGTATTTT. Translation gives CASSIFPPGTDTQYF. V is TRBV19 and J is TRBJ2-3; D is ambiguous. Trimming cost V 2 bases and J 1 base, with 10 bases left between them. The CDR3 sequence is 15 residues long. Germline V gene sequence: CDR1 LNHDA, CDR2 SQIVND (reference sequence).

This clonotype was seen many times. The chain uses TRBV7-9 and TRBJ2-7, with 9 bases aligning to TRBD1. This CDR3 is built from 13 residues. With V trimmed by 5 bases and J by 4 bases, 3 bases remained unmatched. The germline CDR1 and CDR2 sequences are SEHNR and FQNEAQ (reference sequence). CDR3 in amino acids: CASSTGTGYEQYF. As DNA, the CDR3 is TGTGCCAGCAGCACCGGGACAGGGTACGAGCAGTACTTC.

This clonotype was detected many times. This chain joins TRBV19 and TRBJ2-7, with D possibly matching TRBD2 (5 bases). V was trimmed by 5 bases and J by 2 bases, leaving 13 bases between them. Germline V gene lookup returns CDR1 LNHDA and CDR2 SQIVND (reference sequence). There are 14 residues in the CDR3. CDR3 sequence: CASSPSAGTYEQYF. The CDR3 DNA is TGTGCCAGTAGTCCAAGCGCGGGTACCTACGAGCAGTACTTC. Full variable domain (outside the CDR3, taken from reference TRBV19 and TRBJ2-7): DGGITQSPKYLFRKEGQNVTLSCEQNLNHDAMYWYRQDPGQGLRLIYYSQIVNDFQKGDIAEGYSVSREKKESFPLTVTSAQKNPTAFYLCASSPSAGTYEQYFGPGTRLTVT.

Ten or more counts support this clonotype. The chain links TRBV27 to TRBJ1-2; tentatively, D is TRBD1 (6 bases). CDR3 length: 13 residues. The V gene lost 5 bases and the J gene lost 5 bases, with 12 bases spanning the gap. Germline CDR1 and CDR2: MNHEY and SMNVEV (reference sequence). In nucleotides, the CDR3 is TGTGCCAGCAGTCCACTCGGACAGTATGGCTACACCTTC. It encodes CASSPLGQYGYTF.

The table lists this clonotype with a few counts. The chain carries TRBV6-2 or TRBV6-3 and TRBJ2-5; no reliable D call. This CDR3 contains 14 residues. CDR1 is MNHEY, CDR2 SVGEGT, per germline. The ends were cut back, 0 bases at V and 7 bases at J, with 12 bases in the middle. The CDR3: CASSYSGGRRTQYF. Written as DNA, the CDR3 is TGTGCCAGCAGTTACTCGGGCGGACGGCGGACCCAGTACTTC.

This clonotype appeared many times. J is TRBJ2-7 and V is TRBV18; 9 nucleotides match TRBD1. The germline CDR1 and CDR2 sequences are KGHSH and LQKENI. V gave up 3 bases and J gave up 2 bases; unmatched junction bases: 14. The length of the CDR3 is 18 residues. The CDR3 sequence is CASSPNRITGGLTYEQYF. The DNA for the CDR3 is TGTGCCAGCTCACCCAACCGAATCACAGGGGGCCTAACCTACGAGCAGTACTTC.

In its sample, this clonotype was seen once. This could be a read error, since a much larger clone is one nucleotide away. V usage is TRBV29-1 and J usage is TRBJ2-2; the D is unclear. Per the germline V gene, CDR1 is SQVTM and CDR2 is ANQGSEA. V dropped 8 bases and J dropped 6 bases, with 13 bases sitting between them. This CDR3 comprises 12 residues. This CDR3 is CSWVGPAGELFF. The CDR3 coding sequence is TGCAGCTGGGTGGGCCCTGCCGGGGAGCTGTTTTTT.

The table lists this clonotype with many counts. The chain carries TRBV19 and TRBJ2-5, with 9 positions matching TRBD2. Germline V gives CDR1 LNHDA, CDR2 SQIVND (reference sequence). The CDR3 runs 14 residues. V trimming: 5 bases; J trimming: 4 bases; junction bases outside the gene matches: 5. The CDR3 DNA is TGTGCCAGTAGTGATAGCGGGAGAGTAGAGACCCAGTACTTC. Translating gives CASSDSGRVETQYF.

The table lists this clonotype with many counts. This chain uses TRBV27 with TRBJ2-7; 11 bases align to TRBD2. The CDR3 sequence is 16 residues long. The germline V gene encodes CDR1 MNHEY and CDR2 SMNVEV (reference sequence). V shed 2 bases, J shed 2 bases, and the junction held 5 bases outside the gene matches. The chain's CDR3 is CASSLISGRAPYEQYF. DNA for the CDR3: TGTGCCAGCAGTTTAATTAGCGGGAGGGCTCCCTACGAGCAGTACTTC.

This clonotype was observed many times. The chain employs TRBV11-1 and TRBJ2-7, with 13 positions matching TRBD2. The CDR3 has 19 amino acids. Germline V CDR1 and CDR2: SGHAT, FQDESV (reference sequence). V gave up 5 bases and J gave up 5 bases; unmatched junction bases: 18. The CDR3 nucleotides are TGTGCCAGCAGCAAAGCCGGGACTAGCGGGACTTCTAGATGGCACGAGCAGTACTTC. Protein: CASSKAGTSGTSRWHEQYF.

There are many counts of this clonotype. The chain recombines TRBV12-3 or TRBV12-4 with TRBJ1-1; D gene uncertain. The CDR3 runs to 14 residues. V gave up 3 bases and J gave up 3 bases, with 11 bases separating them. The CDR3 nucleotides read TGTGCCAGCAGTTTTGGGCAGGCTGACACTGAAGCTTTCTTT. It is translated as CASSFGQADTEAFF.

In its sample, this clonotype was seen many times. As DNA, the CDR3 is TGCAGTGCTAGCCCCGGGACAGGGGGCTACGAGCAGTACTTC. It encodes CSASPGTGGYEQYF. The genes are TRBV20-1 and TRBJ2-7, with 11 bases matching TRBD1. The CDR3 sequence is 14 residues long. CDR1 is DFQATT, CDR2 SNEGSKA, per germline (reference sequence). The junction had 4 bases not matched to a gene; V was cut back by 3 bases and J by 3 bases.

This clonotype was seen at least ten times. Mismatch with germline at one junction end may stem from a read error. The chain combines TRBV7-2 with TRBJ2-4; 12 bases agree with TRBD2. Germline-derived CDR1 and CDR2 are SGHTA and FQGNSA. The CDR3 has 13 residues. Here the CDR3 reads CASTLGLAGLQFF. The CDR3 nucleotides are TGTGCCAGCACCCTGGGACTAGCGGGCCTCCAGTTTTTC.

This clonotype was recorded many times. The V call is TRBV29-1, the J call TRBJ2-5, with D maybe TRBD2 (6 bases). The germline gives CDR1 SQVTM, CDR2 ANQGSEA. The ends were cut back, 4 bases at V and 5 bases at J, with 11 bases in the middle. The CDR3 spans 12 residues. Here the CDR3 reads CSVAWRAETQYF. CDR3 bases: TGCAGCGTTGCTTGGAGGGCGGAGACCCAGTACTTC.

This clonotype was detected ten times or more. J is TRBJ1-5 and V is TRBV7-9; the D is unclear. CDR3 length equals 16 residues. Germline-derived CDR1 and CDR2 are SEHNR and FQNEAQ (reference sequence). The ends were cut back, 5 bases at V and 6 bases at J, with 20 bases in the middle. CDR3 sequence reads: CASSDVGAGIGQPQHF. The CDR3, as DNA: TGTGCCAGCAGCGACGTAGGCGCGGGGATCGGTCAGCCCCAGCATTTT.

This clonotype was found many times. This chain links TRBV11-2 with TRBJ2-7; no firm D call. Germline lookup yields CDR1 SGHAT and CDR2 FQNNGV. This CDR3 region has 13 residues. Between the trimmed V and J ends, which lost 3 bases and 2 bases, there was a span of 8 bases. Written as DNA, the CDR3 is TGTGCCAGCAGCTTTCCTCAAACCTACGAGCAGTACTTC. Protein: CASSFPQTYEQYF. Based on the CDR3 plus reference TRBV11-2 and TRBJ2-7, the full variable domain is EAGVAQSPRYKIIEKRQSVAFWCNPISGHATLYWYQQILGQGPKLLIQFQNNGVVDDSQLPKDRFSAERLKGVDSTLKIQPAKLEDSAVYLCASSFPQTYEQYFGPGTRLTVT.

This clonotype was recorded only once. The chain is built from TRBV24-1 and TRBJ2-2; 9 positions agree with TRBD2. The ends lost 8 bases at V and 1 base at J; junction bases unmatched: 4. The CDR3 loop spans 15 amino acids. Per germline, CDR1 KGHDR and CDR2 SFDVKD. DNA for the CDR3: TGTGCCACCAAGTCTAGCGGGGTGAACACCGGGGAGCTGTTTTTT. This codes for CATKSSGVNTGELFF.

This clonotype turned up a few times. CDR3: CATSDFGTGDEGYTF. For the CDR3, the DNA is TGTGCCACCAGTGATTTTGGGACGGGGGACGAGGGCTACACCTTC. V and J are TRBV24-1 and TRBJ1-2, with TRBD1 as a possible D gene (5 bases). The germline CDR1 and CDR2 sequences are KGHDR and SFDVKD. Trimming stripped 1 base from V and 8 bases from J, with 16 bases between. The CDR3 runs to 15 residues.

This clonotype was observed at least ten times. The DNA for the CDR3 is TGTGCCTCAGTGGACAGTCTACTCTACGAGCAGTACTTC. It is translated as CASVDSLLYEQYF. The J gene is TRBJ2-7, the V gene TRBV28, with D perhaps TRBD1 (6 bases). The V end was cut by 11 bases, the J end by 3 bases, with 17 bases between. Germline V gives CDR1 MDHEN, CDR2 SYDVKM. The CDR3 is 13 amino acids. Based on the CDR3 plus reference TRBV28 and TRBJ2-7, the full variable domain is DVKVTQSSRYLVKRTGEKVFLECVQDMDHENMFWYRQDPGLGLRLIYFSYDVKMKEKGDIPEGYSVSREKKERFSLILESASTNQTSMYLCASVDSLLYEQYFGPGTRLTVT.

In its sample, this clonotype was seen many times. V is TRBV12-3 or TRBV12-4 and J is TRBJ2-6; 9 nucleotides agree with TRBD1. CDR3 length: 17 residues. The V segment lost 3 bases and the J segment 1 base; nucleotides outside the gene matches: 4. The CDR3 coding sequence is TGTGCCAGCAGTTTGCGGACAGGGGTTTCTGGGGCCAACGTCCTGACTTTC. Its translation is CASSLRTGVSGANVLTF.

This clonotype was detected many times. V and J are TRBV7-9 and TRBJ2-5; D may be TRBD1 (6 bases). V dropped 5 bases and J dropped 6 bases, with 19 bases sitting between them. Per germline, CDR1 SEHNR and CDR2 FQNEAQ (reference sequence). This CDR3 spans 15 amino acids. CDR3: CASSLSRDRLKTQYF. The CDR3 bases are TGTGCCAGCAGCCTATCCCGAGACAGGTTAAAGACCCAGTACTTC. Full variable domain (rest looked up from reference TRBV7-9 and TRBJ2-5): DTGVSQNPRHKITKRGQNVTFRCDPISEHNRLYWYRQTLGQGPEFLTYFQNEAQLEKSRLLSDRFSAERPKGSFSTLEIQRTEQGDSAMYLCASSLSRDRLKTQYFGPGTRLLVL.

The chain combines TRBV11-2 with TRBJ2-5; 12 bases align to TRBD2. With V trimmed by 5 bases and J by 3 bases, 10 bases remained unmatched. CDR1 and CDR2 from the germline V gene are SGHAT and FQNNGV. The CDR3 spans 17 residues. CDR3 region: CASSARLAGDSKETQYF. CDR3 DNA: TGTGCCAGCAGCGCCAGACTAGCGGGGGATTCCAAAGAGACCCAGTACTTC.

This clonotype was counted many times. The rearrangement links TRBV10-1 to TRBJ2-2; 9 bases are a match to TRBD2. V shed 7 bases, J shed 4 bases, and the junction held 1 base outside the gene matches. Germline CDR1 reads WNHNN; CDR2 reads SYGVQD (reference sequence). The CDR3 consists of 13 residues. The CDR3 DNA reads as TGCGCCAGCAAAGCGGGAGGCACCGGGGAGCTGTTTTTT. It codes for CASKAGGTGELFF.

This clonotype was counted at least ten times. J is TRBJ2-5 and V is TRBV5-4; D is possibly TRBD2 (6 bases). CDR3 length: 15 residues. Germline lookup yields CDR1 SGHNT and CDR2 YYREEE (reference sequence). With 3 bases removed from V and 1 base from J, the gap between germline ends came to 13 bases. Here the CDR3 reads CASSSRGPGQETQYF. The CDR3, as DNA: TGTGCCAGCAGCTCGCGGGGACCGGGCCAAGAGACCCAGTACTTC.

The rearrangement joins TRBV6-2 or TRBV6-3 to TRBJ2-5; D is perhaps TRBD1 (6 bases). CDR1 and CDR2 from the germline V gene are MNHEY and SVGEGT. Trimming removed 5 bases from V and 5 bases from J, with 21 bases in between. CDR3 size: 16 residues. CDR3 residues: CASSDHGGVSVETQYF. CDR3 sequence (DNA): TGTGCCAGCAGTGATCATGGGGGCGTTTCGGTCGAGACCCAGTACTTC.